What follows is one TCR beta chain and its context. Some clones are missing from TCRdb's copy, which holds only in-frame ones; the method was immunoSEQ multiplex PCR. The repertoire includes roughly 140,000 clones, roughly four fifths of them detected once, and 1.6% sits in the top ten. A COVID-19 case was met by exposed participants within 2 weeks before study entry. These data are taken from a study of blood T cell repertoires in COVID-19. Study information: The cDNA or gDNA used as material had been derived from T cells, B-cell-depleted T cells, or PBMCs.

This CDR3 has 18 amino acids. Germline V CDR1 and CDR2: SEHNR, FQNEAQ (reference sequence). The V and J ends lost 0 bases and 2 bases, in that order; junction bases with no gene match: 4. This sequence was found in a woman aged 18-29 years who had been exposed to COVID-19. The chain employs TRBV7-9 and TRBJ2-2; 12 bases map to TRBD1. The specimen was PBMCs or T cells enriched from blood (not recorded which). The CDR3: CASSLAGTGGLNTGELFF. In nucleotides, the CDR3 is TGTGCCAGCAGCTTAGCGGGGACAGGGGGCTTAAACACCGGGGAGCTGTTTTTT.